A single sample is the source of the 25 T cell receptor beta chains below, sequenced in a study of blood T cell repertoires in COVID-19. The method was immunoSEQ multiplex PCR; TCRdb's version includes in-frame clones alone and lacks a portion of them. The profile shows 90,000 to 120,000 clones, about 80% of them singletons. The source material was peripheral blood. These receptors all stem from a woman in her sixties or seventies with acute or convalescent COVID-19.

CDR3 bases: TGTGCCAGCAGCATAGGGGGAGGGCCCTCGTGGAATGAGCAGTTCTTC. As protein: CASSIGGGPSWNEQFF. This chain links TRBV11-3 with TRBJ2-1; D perhaps matches TRBD2 (7 bases). V was pared by 5 bases and J by 7 bases, with 21 bases between. The CDR3 sequence is 16 residues long. Germline CDR1 is SGHNT and CDR2 is YENEEA.

J is TRBJ2-7 and V is TRBV29-1; D gene uncertain. V lost 6 bases, J lost 6 bases, and 12 bases lay in between. CDR3 length: 11 amino acids. Germline V gene lookup returns CDR1 SQVTM and CDR2 ANQGSEA. CDR3 coding DNA: TGCAGCGTCAAAGCCCCTATCGAGCAGTACTTC. Residues: CSVKAPIEQYF.

The genes are TRBV2 and TRBJ2-4, with TRBD1 identical over 7 bases. CDR1 SNHLY and CDR2 FYNNEI come from the germline V gene. CDR3 size: 14 residues. V was clipped by 8 bases and J by 2 bases; unmatched bases: 6. The CDR3 DNA is TGTGCCAGCGCAAGACAGGGACCCAAAAACATTCAGTACTTC. Its translation: CASARQGPKNIQYF.

The gene calls are TRBV9 and TRBJ1-1; the match to TRBD1 covers 9 bases. J gave up 5 bases and V 2 bases, and 4 bases lay outside the gene matches. The CDR3 length is 14 residues. The germline V gene encodes CDR1 SGDLS and CDR2 YYNGEE. The DNA for the CDR3 is TGTGCCAGCAGCGTCCGGGACAGGGTGACTGAAGCTTTCTTT. It specifies CASSVRDRVTEAFF.

As for this clone: This sample includes further DNA sequences coding for the same CDR3. V gene TRBV6-1 combines with J gene TRBJ2-1; 12 bases agree with TRBD2. The germline V gene has CDR1 MNHNS and CDR2 SASEGT. This CDR3 is built from 16 residues. The V gene end was trimmed by 3 bases and the J gene end by 4 bases; junction bases not matched to a gene: 4. The CDR3 reads CASSDPSGRAYNEQFF. CDR3 nucleotide sequence: TGTGCCAGCAGTGACCCTAGCGGGAGGGCGTACAATGAGCAGTTCTTC.

The chain couples TRBV28 to TRBJ1-4; D remains ambiguous. Germline CDR1 reads MDHEN; CDR2 reads SYDVKM. V was trimmed by 4 bases and J by 7 bases, leaving 19 bases between them. This CDR3 is built from 16 residues. Here the CDR3 DNA reads TGTGCCAGCAGTTCAAGCGGTCCCACCTTTAGTGAAAAACTGTTTTTT. This encodes CASSSSGPTFSEKLFF.

This clone occurred a few times. The rearrangement links TRBV28 to TRBJ1-2; D is undetermined. The V end was cut by 6 bases, the J end by 2 bases, with 4 bases between. Germline V gives CDR1 MDHEN, CDR2 SYDVKM. CDR3 length equals 11 residues. The CDR3 is CASRQNYGYTF. DNA for the CDR3: TGTGCCAGCAGGCAGAACTATGGCTACACCTTC.

The rearrangement uses TRBV10-1 and TRBJ1-2, with 9 bases aligning to TRBD1. CDR3 length: 19 residues. V gave up 4 bases and J gave up 6 bases; unmatched junction bases: 21. Germline lookup yields CDR1 WNHNN and CDR2 SYGVQD (reference sequence). The CDR3 DNA follows: TGCGCCAGCAGTGTCTTAAAGCCGGGACAGGGCCAATTACCCCATGGCTACACCTTC. This encodes CASSVLKPGQGQLPHGYTF.

This clone has a single count. The chain links TRBV14 to TRBJ1-3; D is undetermined. The CDR3 length is 16 residues. V shed 0 bases and J shed 8 bases, with 17 bases lying between them. In germline, CDR1 is SGHDN, CDR2 FVKESK. DNA of the CDR3: TGTGCCAGCAGCCAAGATCAACGTACACTAGCCGACACCATATATTTT. As protein: CASSQDQRTLADTIYF.

J is TRBJ2-1 and V is TRBV18; perhaps TRBD1 as D (5 bases). This CDR3 is built from 15 residues. Germline V gene lookup returns CDR1 KGHSH and CDR2 LQKENI. The V end lost 0 bases, the J end lost 4 bases, and 10 bases lay between the germline ends. CDR3 region: CASSPPSGPYNEQFF. The DNA for the CDR3 is TGTGCCAGCTCACCACCTTCAGGGCCTTACAATGAGCAGTTCTTC.

V gene TRBV24-1 combines with J gene TRBJ2-3, with TRBD1 matching 7 bases. Trimming at V came to 3 bases and at J to 4 bases, leaving 6 bases not matched to a gene. CDR3 length: 15 amino acids. Germline values: CDR1 KGHDR, CDR2 SFDVKD. CDR3 amino acids: CATSDTRGFSDTQYF. The CDR3 region has the DNA TGTGCCACCAGTGATACCAGGGGGTTTTCAGATACGCAGTATTTT.

In its sample, this clone was seen a few times. The chain combines TRBV11-3 with TRBJ2-1; TRBD2 matches at 12 bases. This CDR3 is built from 18 residues. V gave up 1 base and J gave up 3 bases; unmatched junction bases: 7. Germline CDR1 is SGHNT and CDR2 is YENEEA. The CDR3 region has the DNA TGTGCCAGCAGCTTAGGCCTGACTAGCGGGAGTGTCTACAATGAGCAGTTCTTC. Translation gives CASSLGLTSGSVYNEQFF.

The rearrangement links TRBV2 to TRBJ1-1, with 9 bases matching TRBD1. Germline CDR1 and CDR2: SNHLY and FYNNEI. The CDR3 totals 13 residues. J gave up 8 bases and V 7 bases, and 8 bases lay outside the gene matches. CDR3 in amino acids: CASTTDRGTEAFF. The CDR3 DNA reads as TGTGCCAGCACTACGGACAGGGGAACGGAAGCTTTCTTT. Complete variable domain (other parts from reference TRBV2 and TRBJ1-1): EPEVTQTPSHQVTQMGQEVILRCVPISNHLYFYWYRQILGQKVEFLVSFYNNEISEKSEIFDDQFSVERPDGSNFTLKIRSTKLEDSAMYFCASTTDRGTEAFFGQGTRLTVV.

This clone was recorded only once. The rearrangement uses TRBV6-2 or TRBV6-3 and TRBJ1-2; possibly TRBD1 for D (5 bases). CDR1 and CDR2 (germline): MNHEY, SVGEGT. The V end lost 6 bases, the J end lost 0 bases, and 14 bases lay between the germline ends. The CDR3 is 15 residues long. The CDR3 loop reads CASSGAGPANYGYTF. CDR3 nucleotides: TGTGCCAGCAGCGGTGCAGGGCCAGCTAACTATGGCTACACCTTC.

The genes are TRBV2 and TRBJ1-3, with unresolved D. Germline CDR1 SNHLY, CDR2 FYNNEI. V dropped 0 bases and J dropped 0 bases, with 9 bases sitting between them. The CDR3 runs to 16 residues. Written as DNA, the CDR3 is TGTGCCAGCAGTGAAGCGCTTACGGTCTCTGGAAACACCATATATTTT. It yields the protein CASSEALTVSGNTIYF.

The CDR3 loop is CASRGQAPYGYTF. CDR3 in DNA: TGTGCCAGCCGAGGACAGGCTCCCTATGGCTACACCTTC. The rearrangement joins TRBV28 to TRBJ1-2; 7 bases are a match to TRBD1. The trim removed 8 bases at V and 4 bases at J, leaving 7 bases unmatched. Per germline, CDR1 MDHEN and CDR2 SYDVKM. The CDR3 is made up of 13 amino acids.

This clone was seen once. This sequence joins TRBV3-1 (or the pseudogene TRBV3-2) and TRBJ2-7; 9 bases match TRBD1. The CDR3 length is 15 residues. V shed 5 bases and J 7 bases; nucleotides not matched to a gene: 12. The germline gives CDR1 LGHDT, CDR2 YNNKEL (reference sequence). CDR3 nucleotides: TGTGCCAGCAGCTACAGGACAGGGGACCCCCGAGAGCAGTACTTC. Protein sequence: CASSYRTGDPREQYF.

With respect to this clone: Other DNA sequences in the same sample also yield this CDR3. V and J are TRBV28 and TRBJ1-5; D is ambiguous. Trimming removed 3 bases at V and 0 bases at J, with 6 bases between. CDR3 length: 14 residues. Germline loops: CDR1 MDHEN, CDR2 SYDVKM. CDR3 sequence (DNA): TGTGCCAGCAGTTTGGGAGGTAGCAATCAGCCCCAGCATTTT. As protein: CASSLGGSNQPQHF.

The chain combines TRBV6-5 with TRBJ1-2; TRBD1 agrees at 7 bases. In germline, CDR1 is MNHEY, CDR2 SVGAGI. With V trimmed by 5 bases and J by 4 bases, 7 bases remained unmatched. There are 14 residues in the CDR3. For the CDR3, the DNA is TGTGCCAGCAGTCTCACGACAGGGTCCTATGGCTACACCTTC. Encoded protein: CASSLTTGSYGYTF.

CDR3 sequence (DNA): TGTGCCAGCACCCGGCCGGGGGGTGTGGGCAATCAGCCCCAGCATTTT. Translated: CASTRPGGVGNQPQHF. This chain connects TRBV28 to TRBJ1-5; possibly TRBD1 for D (5 bases). The CDR3 runs to 16 residues. V was shortened by 7 bases and J by 2 bases, with 18 bases between the two germline ends. CDR1 and CDR2 (germline): MDHEN, SYDVKM.

V usage is TRBV7-2 and J usage is TRBJ2-1; 8 bases fit TRBD2. Germline trimming cut 0 bases from V and 4 bases from J; bases unmatched to any gene: 8. The CDR3 totals 17 residues. Germline V gene data show CDR1 as SGHTA and CDR2 as FQGNSA. The CDR3 region has the DNA TGTGCCAGCAGCTTAGCGCCCTTAGCGGGACCATACAATGAGCAGTTCTTC. Protein sequence: CASSLAPLAGPYNEQFF.

CDR3 amino acids: CASSPPGTGRNQPQHF. In DNA form, the CDR3 reads TGTGCCAGCTCACCACCCGGGACAGGGAGGAATCAGCCCCAGCATTTT. This rearrangement joins TRBV18 to TRBJ1-5; 9 positions agree with TRBD1. The CDR3 covers 16 residues. V dropped 0 bases and J dropped 4; count of bases not matched to a gene: 4. Germline V CDR1 and CDR2: KGHSH, LQKENI.

V usage is TRBV7-3 and J usage is TRBJ2-3; 8 bases fit TRBD2. The CDR3 runs 18 residues. With V trimmed by 5 bases and J by 1 base, 14 bases remained unmatched. From germline, CDR1 is SGHTA and CDR2 FQGTGA. The CDR3 region is CASSDAGTPGGGTDTQYF. The CDR3 DNA reads as TGTGCCAGCAGCGATGCAGGGACTCCCGGGGGGGGCACAGATACGCAGTATTTT. The full variable domain, in which reference TRBV7-3 and TRBJ2-3 provide the parts outside the CDR3, is GAGVSQTPSNKVTEKGKYVELRCDPISGHTALYWYRQSLGQGPEFLIYFQGTGAADDSGLPNDRFFAVRPEGSVSTLKIQRTERGDSAVYLCASSDAGTPGGGTDTQYFGPGTRLTVL.

The chain carries TRBV12-3 or TRBV12-4 and TRBJ1-1; D is unclear. The CDR3 contains 11 residues. Trimming removed 6 bases at V and 4 bases at J, with 6 bases between. CDR3 sequence reads: CASSRGTEAFF. CDR3 nucleotide sequence: TGTGCCAGCAGCCGAGGCACTGAAGCTTTCTTT.

V and J are TRBV6-5 and TRBJ2-7, with TRBD2 as a possible D gene (5 bases). In germline, CDR1 is MNHEY, CDR2 SVGAGI. V was trimmed by 6 bases and J by 2 bases, leaving 14 bases between them. There are 14 residues in the CDR3. CDR3 DNA sequence: TGTGCCAGCAGCCTAGGACTGGGCACCTACGAGCAGTACTTC. Amino acid sequence: CASSLGLGTYEQYF.